This TCR beta chain comes out of a study of identifying expanded T cells in peripheral blood. Germline CDR1 reads SGHDT; CDR2 reads YYEEEE. The CDR3 has 18 residues. Trimming left V 4 bases short and J 1 base short, with 18 bases between. Study observations and caveats: Clone count variance between approximately 2-week samples rose with total template count.

The assay was immunoSEQ multiplex PCR, and TCRdb's table has in-frame clones only and misses some. Here the sample spans around 68,000 clones, around 87% being singletons. Concerning this clone: What it binds is not known.

This chain uses TRBV5-6 with TRBJ2-6; maybe TRBD2 (5 bases). The source of this sequence is a person aged 18-70 years in good health. Sequencing was done on a sample of blood. The CDR3: CASSRLARGASGANVLTF. CDR3 coding DNA: TGTGCCAGCAGCCGCCTAGCTAGAGGCGCTTCTGGGGCCAACGTCCTGACTTTC. Based on the CDR3 plus reference TRBV5-6 and TRBJ2-6, the full variable domain is DAGVTQSPTHLIKTRGQQVTLRCSPKSGHDTVSWYQQALGQGPQFIFQYYEEEERQRGNFPDRFSGHQFPNYSSELNVNALLLGDSALYLCASSRLARGASGANVLTFGAGSRLTVL.